The clone carrying this TCR beta chain was counted ten times or more. This sample was taken from a study of regulatory T cells in long-lasting Graves disease. Investigators prepared the TCR beta libraries by applying iRepertoire HTBI primers and Arm-PCR of CDR3 regions. From the multiplex PCR reads, TCRdb called clonotypes with MiXCR, one entry per CDR3 protein. The table includes 300,000 to 400,000 distinct CDR3 sequences, approximately 16% detected once. Time point meaning: newly diagnosed GD, antithyroid drugs for less than 3 months. RNA isolated from PBMCs was used to make the TCR library. These same records also appear under a second study, on T cells in Graves' hyperthyroidism and ophthalmopathy. That paper adds: Among thyroid clonotypes expanded above 0.001, most also appeared in blood.

Sequences were derived from peripheral blood mononuclear cells (PBMCs), sampled at new diagnosis, from a patient treated with antithyroid drugs. The clonotype comes from a man aged 35 to 55 with Graves disease.

In DNA, the CDR3 is TGTGCCAGCAGTGCCCACCTGAACACCGGGGAGCTGTTTTTT. Translated: CASSAHLNTGELFF. V usage is TRBV2 and J usage is TRBJ2-2; D is ambiguous. The germline V and J ends were trimmed by 4 bases and 1 base, with 7 bases remaining between them. The length of the CDR3 is 14 residues. The germline gives CDR1 SNHLY, CDR2 FYNNEI.